The clone carrying this T cell receptor (beta chain) was seen ten or more times. The antigen remains unidentified. The CDR3 consists of 15 residues. Germline loops: CDR1 MNHEY, CDR2 SVGAGI. With 2 bases removed from V and 2 bases from J, the gap between germline ends came to 7 bases. This entry is derived from a study of T-cell reconstitution after alpha-beta-depleted transplantation in children. Overall study findings and caveats: Reports say that about two months after transplant, the alpha-beta T cells came out of several hundred graft clones that had expanded. T-cell counts and diversity at one year following transplant were attributed mainly to newly produced T cells. Some patients' high day-60 TCRbeta diversity was traced to surviving recipient T cells and thymic progenitors.

Unique molecular identifiers were built into the TCRbeta library. TCRdb re-called the PCR reads with MiXCR, one entry per CDR3 protein. Of 580,000 or so distinct CDR3 sequences listed, more than 20% were seen once; the top ten hold roughly 15%. This TCR was recovered from a boy less than two years old who had a stem cell transplant for acute myeloid leukemia, so the T cells may come from the graft donor. The sample consisted of PBMCs, mostly from graft donor cells, taken 360 days after TCRalphabeta/CD19-depleted stem cell transplant. The chain links TRBV6-5 to TRBJ1-6; no clear D gene. CDR3 residues: CASSYETAYNSPLHF. In nucleotides, the CDR3 is TGTGCCAGCAGTTACGAGACGGCCTATAATTCACCCCTCCACTTT.